This is a list of T cell receptor beta chains from one sample in a study of CD8 T cells in Susac syndrome. TCRdb re-derived calls from the immunoSEQ multiplex PCR reads in MiXCR, one entry per CDR3 protein. The table records roughly 190,000 distinct CDR3 sequences, approximately 96% of them present only once. The sequencing input was CD4+ T cells from PBMCs. These receptors were obtained from a human donor with Susac syndrome. The CDR3 runs from the conserved cysteine through the conserved F or W. D genes are given only for firm matches. Only some rows state a clone size, as once, few, many or a class for expanded clones.

D	size	V	J	CDR3	DNA
-	-	TRBV20-1	TRBJ2-2	CSARVPGAGPGELFF	TGCAGTGCTAGAGTCCCAGGGGCGGGACCCGGGGAGCTGTTTTTT
-	-	TRBV15	TRBJ2-5	CATSKLGGGEETQYF	TGTGCCACCAGCAAGCTTGGGGGAGGAGAGGAGACCCAGTACTTC
-	-	TRBV27	TRBJ2-7	CASSSLAASYF	TGTGCCAGCAGTTCCCTAGCCGCGAGCTACTTC
-	-	TRBV15	TRBJ2-6	CATSKGAGANVLTF	TGTGCCACCAGCAAAGGAGCTGGGGCCAACGTCCTGACTTTC
TRBD2	-	TRBV25-1	TRBJ2-7	CATSLAGGPGEQYF	TGTGCCACTTCCCTAGCGGGGGGGCCGGGCGAGCAGTACTTC
-	-	TRBV6-6	TRBJ2-1	CASSYGDPSYNEQFF	TGTGCCAGCAGTTACGGAGACCCCTCCTACAATGAGCAGTTCTTC
TRBD2	-	TRBV7-2	TRBJ2-5	CASSSGTSGVGLETQYF	TGTGCCAGCAGCTCAGGGACTAGCGGGGTGGGATTAGAGACCCAGTACTTC
TRBD1	-	TRBV2	TRBJ1-2	CASRTSGQGLSYTF	TGTGCCAGCAGAACCTCGGGACAGGGGCTCTCATACACCTTC
TRBD1	-	TRBV11-2	TRBJ1-6	CASSAGQGWGSPLHF	TGTGCCAGCAGCGCGGGACAGGGATGGGGTTCACCCCTCCACTTT
-	-	TRBV7-2	TRBJ2-3	CASSLARATDTQYF	TGTGCCAGCAGCTTAGCGCGAGCCACAGATACGCAGTATTTT
-	-	TRBV2	TRBJ2-6	CARRDGSGANVLTF	TGTGCCAGGAGGGATGGCTCTGGGGCCAACGTCCTGACTTTC
-	-	TRBV19	TRBJ2-1	CASSGHSDEQFF	TGTGCCAGTAGTGGACATTCGGATGAGCAGTTCTTC
TRBD2	-	TRBV7-6	TRBJ2-5	CASSLLLARGVQETQYF	TGTGCCAGCAGCTTACTGCTGGCGCGGGGGGTACAAGAGACCCAGTACTTC
-	-	TRBV28	TRBJ1-3	CASSFNFGLLNTIYF	TGTGCCAGCAGTTTTAATTTCGGTTTACTCAACACCATATATTTT
-	-	TRBV20-1	TRBJ2-2	CSARENTGELFF	TGCAGTGCTAGAGAAAACACCGGGGAGCTGTTTTTT
TRBD2	-	TRBV10-3	TRBJ2-3	CAINPGLAGGHAPDTQYF	TGTGCCATCAACCCGGGACTAGCGGGGGGGCATGCCCCAGATACGCAGTATTTT
TRBD1	-	TRBV2	TRBJ2-7	CVSQGDSKVGQYF	TGTGTTTCACAAGGGGACAGCAAAGTGGGGCAGTACTTC
TRBD1	-	TRBV18	TRBJ2-1	CASSPVFQGVNEQFF	TGTGCCAGCTCACCGGTTTTTCAGGGGGTGAATGAGCAGTTCTTC
-	-	TRBV20-1	TRBJ2-2	CSARESPAGELFF	TGCAGTGCTAGAGAGAGTCCGGCCGGGGAGCTGTTTTTT
-	-	TRBV30	TRBJ2-7	CAWSGWTTYEQYF	TGTGCCTGGAGTGGCTGGACTACCTACGAGCAGTACTTC
TRBD1	once	TRBV10-3	TRBJ1-2	CAISEGQGEQGYTF	TGTGCCATCAGTGAAGGTCAGGGGGAACAGGGCTACACCTTC
-	-	TRBV6-5	TRBJ2-3	CASSYSVVLTDTQYF	TGTGCCAGCAGTTACTCCGTGGTTCTTACAGATACGCAGTATTTT
-	-	TRBV3-1	TRBJ2-2	CASSQPGELFF	TGTGCCAGCAGCCAACCCGGGGAGCTGTTTTTT
-	-	TRBV5-4	TRBJ2-5	CASSLVPSGGGETQYF	TGTGCCAGCAGCTTGGTTCCATCCGGGGGTGGGGAGACCCAGTACTTC
-	-	TRBV20-1	TRBJ1-2	CSAIDSNYGYTF	TGCAGTGCTATTGACAGCAACTATGGCTACACCTTC
TRBD2	-	TRBV9	TRBJ2-3	CASSVAGGGLGTQYF	TGTGCCAGCAGCGTAGCTGGGGGGGGTCTCGGTACGCAGTATTTT
-	-	TRBV12-3/TRBV12-4	TRBJ1-1	CASSYWTTEAFF	TGTGCCAGCAGTTACTGGACCACTGAAGCTTTCTTT
TRBD2	once	TRBV9	TRBJ2-2	CASRSGGLETGELFF	TGTGCCAGCAGGAGCGGGGGGCTCGAGACCGGGGAGCTGTTTTTT
-	once	TRBV30	TRBJ1-6	CAWRRDRSSPLHF	TGTGCCTGGAGAAGGGATAGGAGTTCACCCCTCCACTTT
-	-	TRBV29-1	TRBJ1-1	CSVRGRMNTEAFF	TGCAGCGTTAGAGGGAGAATGAACACTGAAGCTTTCTTT
TRBD2	once	TRBV3-1	TRBJ2-3	CASSQTGTSGDTQYF	TGTGCCAGCAGCCAGACCGGGACTAGCGGAGATACGCAGTATTTT
-	-	TRBV6-6	TRBJ2-7	CASSYETGTGYEQYF	TGTGCCAGCAGTTACGAAACCGGGACGGGGTACGAGCAGTACTTC
-	once	TRBV12-3/TRBV12-4	TRBJ1-1	CASSPLRGNTEAFF	TGTGCCAGCAGTCCCCTTAGAGGGAACACTGAAGCTTTCTTT
-	-	TRBV4-3	TRBJ1-5	CASSQNAGGNQPQHF	TGCGCCAGCAGCCAAAACGCAGGGGGCAATCAGCCCCAGCATTTT
TRBD2	-	TRBV15	TRBJ2-7	CATSSPAGNSYEQYF	TGTGCCACCAGCAGCCCAGCGGGGAACTCCTACGAGCAGTACTTC
TRBD2	-	TRBV6-5	TRBJ2-1	CASSYGLAGASSYNEQFF	TGTGCCAGCAGTTACGGACTAGCGGGGGCCAGCTCCTACAATGAGCAGTTCTTC
-	-	TRBV3-1	TRBJ2-1	CAFEGEGPGGRNEQFF	TGTGCCTTCGAGGGGGAGGGGCCGGGAGGTCGGAATGAGCAGTTCTTC
TRBD1	-	TRBV15	TRBJ2-2	CATSYLRDRGTGELFF	TGTGCCACCAGTTACCTTCGGGACAGGGGAACCGGGGAGCTGTTTTTT
-	-	TRBV20-1	TRBJ2-3	CSVKPGGTDTQYF	TGCAGTGTAAAACCAGGTGGCACAGATACGCAGTATTTT
-	few	TRBV24-1	TRBJ2-2	CATSENTGELFF	TGTGCCACCAGTGAGAACACCGGGGAGCTGTTTTTT
TRBD2	-	TRBV6-2/TRBV6-3	TRBJ2-3	CASSRRGTSGPRRGTDTQYF	TGTGCCAGCAGTCGACGTGGGACTAGCGGCCCCAGACGGGGCACAGATACGCAGTATTTT
-	-	TRBV18	TRBJ2-2	CASSPEGPNTGELFF	TGTGCCAGCTCACCGGAGGGGCCGAACACCGGGGAGCTGTTTTTT
-	-	TRBV6-2/TRBV6-3	TRBJ2-1	CASSKRGTSQGDEQFF	TGTGCCAGCAGCAAGAGGGGGACAAGTCAAGGGGATGAGCAGTTCTTC
TRBD2	once	TRBV4-3	TRBJ2-7	CASSQSNSGGASEQYF	TGCGCCAGCAGCCAAAGTAACAGCGGGGGGGCCAGCGAGCAGTACTTC